This T cell receptor beta chain was profiled in a study of cytomegalovirus exposure and HLA in healthy donors. Overall study context: Some 90 million unique TCRs from HLA-typed donors were held in an early data release.

PCR employed 60 Vbeta and 13 Jbeta primers. Method: immunoSEQ multiplex PCR; TCRdb's copy keeps in-frame clones and lacks some. The sample lists roughly 80,000 clones; roughly two thirds were seen once. Germline V gene data show CDR1 as LNHDA and CDR2 as SQIVND (reference sequence). The CDR3 totals 13 residues. Notes on this clone: Antigen unknown. One end of the junction is discordant with germline, which a read error may explain.

Study-wide results and limits: Sequencing probably produced one cluster of sequence variants that were highly shared. Among TCR beta chains, those listed as cytomegalovirus-associated numbered 164. Analyzed later, most CMV-associated TCR beta chains appeared HLA-restricted.

The sequence derives from a woman in her 50s in good health and CMV-seropositive. The V gene is TRBV19, the J gene TRBJ2-4, with a tentative D call TRBD1 (9 bases). The sequencing sample was made of PBMCs. The chain's CDR3 is CASSTSGGTGRFF. The CDR3 region has the DNA TGTGCCAGTAGCACCTCGGGGGGGACAGGGAGATTCTTC.